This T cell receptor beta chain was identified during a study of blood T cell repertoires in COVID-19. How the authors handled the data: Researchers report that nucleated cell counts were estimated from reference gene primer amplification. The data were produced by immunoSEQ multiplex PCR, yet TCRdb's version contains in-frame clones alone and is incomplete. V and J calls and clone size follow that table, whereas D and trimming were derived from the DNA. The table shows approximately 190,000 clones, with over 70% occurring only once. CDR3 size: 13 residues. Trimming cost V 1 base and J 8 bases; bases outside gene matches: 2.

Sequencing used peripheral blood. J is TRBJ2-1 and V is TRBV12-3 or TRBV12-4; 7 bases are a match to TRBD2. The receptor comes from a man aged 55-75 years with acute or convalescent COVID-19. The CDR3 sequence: CASSLVAGDEQFF. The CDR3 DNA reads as TGTGCCAGCAGTTTAGTAGCGGGCGATGAGCAGTTCTTC.